This paragraph covers one T cell receptor beta chain sequence. Its recognized antigen is unknown. No base-level quality is on record; no much larger clone is a single base apart. The sample comes from a study of type 1 and type 2 diabetes patients (TCRdb year 2016). Describing the broader study: Ten or so type 1 diabetes patients, a few type 2 diabetes patients and roughly six nondiabetic controls were recruited in China to form the cohort. When roughly 18-cycle amplification was compared with roughly 24-cycle amplification, V gene usage looked similar, suggesting that primer efficiencies were similar and PCR bias was random. Across the study, CD4+ and CD8+ T cells were positively selected from PBMCs by means of CD4 or CD8 MicroBeads on MACS columns. Paired-end sequencing of TCRbeta libraries was performed on Illumina HiSeq 2000 or MiSeq instruments. Type 2 diabetes patients were included as a disease comparison group for the type 1 diabetes patients. The study used high-throughput sequencing to profile TCRbeta repertoires and compare individuals with type 1 diabetes, type 2 diabetes and no diabetes. A total of 18,976,912 paired-end reads was generated across the whole study. Overall results and qualifications from the work: Only a limited number of T2D and control samples were sequenced, so some T1D-only HECs might also appear in more T2D or control samples. Study groups were not matched for age and gender, which possibly biased interpretation. Type 2 diabetes patients had few highly-expanded CD4+ clones (median one), and those clones made up a median approximately 3.9% of reads. In both CD4+ and CD8+ T cells, type 2 diabetes repertoires were highly diverse, with diversity significantly greater than that of type 1 diabetes repertoires. Type 2 diabetes and control samples had highly correlated V and J gene usage patterns, with the correlation between samples averaging about 0.97.

Sequencer: Illumina MiSeq. Genomic DNA from sorted T cell subsets was used as template for TCRbeta CDR3 amplification. The TCRbeta CDR3 region was amplified by multiplex PCR using 30 forward and 13 reverse primers. AMPure XP beads were used to purify the PCR products, after which a second roughly 25-cycle PCR added indices and adaptors. Libraries were gel-purified using the QIAquick Gel Extraction Kit before sequencing. As for the original processing: Paired-end reads were merged using FLASH and were aligned with IgBLAST to IMGT V, D and J germline references. Reads with below 70% alignment identity to germline references were discarded, and 9.5 million to 14 million reads were retained study-wide. IMGT definitions were followed to assign CDR3 boundaries, reading frame and productivity. Highly-expanded clones were defined as clones making up 1% or more of reads, and normalized Shannon entropy was used to measure diversity. Unpaired two-tailed t-tests were used to test group differences in Shannon entropy. TCRdb handled the public reads itself, with Q25 trimming in fastp and clone calling in MiXCR, and kept productive beta chains. Every entry covers one CDR3 protein and lists the most common genes and DNA from its rows. The V and J calls were determined by TCRdb, not by the authors. For this sample there are around 300,000 distinct CDR3 sequences; more than 45% appear just once. The top ten constitute roughly an eighth of the sample.

V is clipped by 3 bases and J by 2 bases, and the sequence between their germline boundaries is 17 bases long. From its cysteine to its phenylalanine, the CDR3 spans 16 amino acids. Solely the CDR3 DNA is kept, with 48 bases framed from the first base. CDR1 and CDR2 are read off the germline V gene (reference sequence) as LNHDA and SQIVND. Every diabetic patient fulfilled standard classification criteria for type 1 or type 2 diabetes, and glucose and C-peptide were measured using WHO-recommended methods. Donors with other autoimmune diseases or infections within the previous four weeks were excluded from participation. An approximately 10-milliliter sample of peripheral blood was drawn from every participant. LymphoPrep density separation was used to isolate PBMCs.

The V and J segments used are TRBV19 and TRBJ2-7, with the D call perhaps TRBD1 or TRBD2, each one matching 5 bases. Material: peripheral blood mononuclear cells (PBMCs). The source of this sequence is a man younger than 35 with type 2 diabetes. CDR3 region: CASSMAGATLTYEQYF. The DNA reads TGTGCCAGTAGTATGGCCGGGGCGACCCTAACCTACGAGCAGTACTTC. Extended through the reference TRBV19 and TRBJ2-7 proteins, this CDR3 yields the full variable domain: DGGITQSPKYLFRKEGQNVTLSCEQNLNHDAMYWYRQDPGQGLRLIYYSQIVNDFQKGDIAEGYSVSREKKESFPLTVTSAQKNPTAFYLCASSMAGATLTYEQYFGPGTRLTVT.